Sequencing of this T cell receptor beta chain was carried out in a study of T cells in Graves' hyperthyroidism and ophthalmopathy. Amplified TCR beta CDR3 regions derived from RNA transcripts. First-round RT-PCR with HTBI primers amplified the TCR CDR3 region. Via MiXCR, TCRdb re-called the multiplex PCR reads, giving one row per CDR3 protein. The sample lists about 280,000 distinct CDR3 sequences, less than 30% occurring once. This clonotype was counted many times. V trimming: 3 bases; J trimming: 5 bases; junction bases outside the gene matches: 7. The length of the CDR3 is 14 residues. Germline CDR1 reads DFQATT; CDR2 reads SNEGSKA (reference sequence). Diagnosis of hyperthyroidism was new in patients aged 18 to 65, and its duration was under 2 months.

The chain employs TRBV20-1 and TRBJ2-5, with 9 bases that match TRBD1. Material: blood. The receptor was derived from a man between 35 and 55 years old with Graves' hyperthyroidism that later progressed to Graves' ophthalmopathy. CDR3 sequence: CSASRDRAGETQYF. CDR3 nucleotides: TGCAGTGCTAGCCGGGACAGGGCGGGCGAGACCCAGTACTTC.